This note documents a single T cell receptor (beta chain) sequence. The data stem from a study of tumor-infiltrating lymphocytes in oesophageal squamous cell carcinoma. TCRdb re-analysed the PCR reads in MiXCR, keeping a single row per CDR3 protein. The table shows some 9,900 distinct CDR3 sequences, with approximately 59% occurring only once. Looked up from germline, CDR1 is WNHNN and CDR2 is SYGVQD (reference sequence). The CDR3 has 15 residues. The origin of this receptor is a male donor with esophageal squamous cell carcinoma. This chain links TRBV10-1 with TRBJ2-3; the match to TRBD2 covers 8 bases. TRBJ2-1 explains the end of the DNA better; the J call may be wrong. Sequencing was performed on esophageal tumor tissue. CDR3 DNA: TGCGCCAGCAGCGTTCTAGCGGGCAGCTACAATGAGCAGTTCTTC. This translates into CASSVLAGSYNEQFF.